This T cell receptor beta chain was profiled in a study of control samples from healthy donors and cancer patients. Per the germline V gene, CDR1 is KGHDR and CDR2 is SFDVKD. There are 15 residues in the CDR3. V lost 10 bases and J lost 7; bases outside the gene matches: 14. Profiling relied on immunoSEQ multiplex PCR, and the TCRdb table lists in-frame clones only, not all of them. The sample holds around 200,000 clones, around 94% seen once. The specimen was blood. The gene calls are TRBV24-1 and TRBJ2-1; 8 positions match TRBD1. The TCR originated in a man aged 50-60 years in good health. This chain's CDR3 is CATSSSRQGLNEQFF. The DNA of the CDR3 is TGTGCCACTTCCTCCTCGAGACAGGGGCTAAATGAGCAGTTCTTC.